The TCR beta chain described here comes from a study of blood T cell repertoires in COVID-19. Here immunoSEQ multiplex PCR was the method, and the copy in TCRdb shows in-frame clones only, minus some. Among approximately 250,000 clones listed, roughly 86% were seen once. CDR3 length: 15 amino acids. V lost 0 bases to trimming and J lost 5 bases; unmatched junction nucleotides: 2. The germline gives CDR1 MNHEY, CDR2 SVGAGI. J is TRBJ1-5 and V is TRBV6-5; TRBD1 aligns across 9 bases. This receptor was obtained from a man aged 40-49 years with active or convalescent COVID-19. Material: peripheral blood. This CDR3 reads CASSYSWTGDQPQHF. The CDR3 bases are TGTGCCAGCAGTTACTCCTGGACAGGGGATCAGCCCCAGCATTTT.